The clone carrying this T cell receptor beta chain came up many times. Its antigen is not identified. Sequencing libraries made from TCR beta cDNA carried unique molecular identifiers. In TCRdb, the PCR reads were re-called with MiXCR into one record per CDR3 protein. This sample has under 200,000 distinct CDR3 sequences, with 29% found just once. This entry belongs to a study of post-analysis software for immune sequencing data. Study context: Included among the disease courses, which were recorded for the cohort, were relapsing-remitting, secondary progressive and progressive-relapsing multiple sclerosis.

Study-level findings and limits: Patients had higher frequencies than controls of about five TRBV segments, including TRBV5-6, TRBV5-1 and TRBV20-1. Clustering by F measure revealed strong co-clustering among samples prepared together in one batch. The normalized Chao1 diversity of multiple sclerosis patients was significantly lower than that of controls.

CDR3 length equals 13 residues. This TCR derives from a girl younger than 18 with multiple sclerosis. The gene calls are TRBV21-1 and TRBJ2-7. TRBV21-1 is classified as a pseudogene. Sequencing was done on a sample of blood. Here the CDR3 reads CARTWIDLYEQYF. The CDR3 DNA follows: TGTGCCAGAACGTGGATAGACCTCTACGAGCAGTACTTC.